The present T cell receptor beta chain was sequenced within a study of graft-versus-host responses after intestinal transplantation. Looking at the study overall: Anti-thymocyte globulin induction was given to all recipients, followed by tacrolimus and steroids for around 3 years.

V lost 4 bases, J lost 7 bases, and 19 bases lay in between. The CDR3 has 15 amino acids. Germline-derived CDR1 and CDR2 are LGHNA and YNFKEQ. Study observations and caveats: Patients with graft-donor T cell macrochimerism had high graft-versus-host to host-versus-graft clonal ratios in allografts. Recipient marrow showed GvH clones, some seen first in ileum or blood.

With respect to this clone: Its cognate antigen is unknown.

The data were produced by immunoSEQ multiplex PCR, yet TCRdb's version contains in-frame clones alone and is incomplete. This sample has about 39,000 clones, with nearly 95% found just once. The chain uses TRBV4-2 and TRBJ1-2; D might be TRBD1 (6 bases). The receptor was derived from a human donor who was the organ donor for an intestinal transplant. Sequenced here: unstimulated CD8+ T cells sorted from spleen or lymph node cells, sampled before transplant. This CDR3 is CASSRATGLGSGYTF. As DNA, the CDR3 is TGTGCCAGCAGCCGGGCAACAGGGTTAGGGTCTGGCTACACCTTC.